This T cell receptor beta chain was identified during a study of CXCR3-negative and CXCR3-positive naive CD8 T cells. Germline V gives CDR1 LNHDA, CDR2 SQIVND (reference sequence). CDR3 length: 15 residues. Each TRB cDNA library was prepared by 5' RACE (with UMI labels). One entry per CDR3 protein, without DNA, is what TCRdb gives after re-calling the 5' RACE reads. The sample's table shows 92,000 or so distinct CDR3 sequences. Naive CD8+ T cells had a CD45RO-CCR7+CD27+CD95- phenotype. Source material: naive CXCR3- CD8+ T cells from blood. This sample's subset: CD45RO-CCR7+CD27+CD95- naive CD8+ T cells lacking CXCR3 (TNR3-). The sequence was collected from a human donor in good health. Some clones in this sample may be carry-over from other donors' samples. The genes are TRBV19 and TRBJ1-5. CDR3 residues: CASRQGTLSNQPQHF.